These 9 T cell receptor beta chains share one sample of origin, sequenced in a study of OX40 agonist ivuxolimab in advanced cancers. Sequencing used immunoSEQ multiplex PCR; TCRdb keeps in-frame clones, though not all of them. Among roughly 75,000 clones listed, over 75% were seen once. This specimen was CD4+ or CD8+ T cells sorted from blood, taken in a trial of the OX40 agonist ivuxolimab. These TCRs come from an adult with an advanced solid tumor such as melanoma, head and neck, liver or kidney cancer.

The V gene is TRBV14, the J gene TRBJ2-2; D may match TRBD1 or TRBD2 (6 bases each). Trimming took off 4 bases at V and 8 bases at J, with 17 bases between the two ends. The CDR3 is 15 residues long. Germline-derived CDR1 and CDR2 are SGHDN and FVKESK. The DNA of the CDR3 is TGTGCCAGCAGCCGACGACTAGGGGGTGCAGGGGAGCTGTTTTTT. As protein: CASSRRLGGAGELFF.

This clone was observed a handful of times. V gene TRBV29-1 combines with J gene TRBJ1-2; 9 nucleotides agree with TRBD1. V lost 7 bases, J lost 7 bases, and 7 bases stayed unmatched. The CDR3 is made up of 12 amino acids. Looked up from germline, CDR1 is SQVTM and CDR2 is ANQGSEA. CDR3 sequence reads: CSGKTGGSGYTF. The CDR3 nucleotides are TGCAGCGGGAAGACAGGGGGTAGTGGCTACACCTTC.

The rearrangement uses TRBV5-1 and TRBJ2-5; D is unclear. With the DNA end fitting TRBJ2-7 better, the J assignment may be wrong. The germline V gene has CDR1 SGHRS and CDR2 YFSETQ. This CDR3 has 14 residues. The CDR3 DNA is TGCGCCAGCAGCTTGGACGGGCGAAGAGACGAGCAGTACTTC. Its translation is CASSLDGRRDEQYF.

DNA of the CDR3: TGTGCCAGTAAAAAGATAGGGCCGGCGAACACCGGGGAGCTGTTTTTT. Translated, it gives CASKKIGPANTGELFF. The chain is built from TRBV2 and TRBJ2-2; no definite D call. The CDR3 runs to 16 residues. Germline CDR1 is SNHLY and CDR2 is FYNNEI. The V end was cut by 9 bases, the J end by 0 bases, with 17 bases between.

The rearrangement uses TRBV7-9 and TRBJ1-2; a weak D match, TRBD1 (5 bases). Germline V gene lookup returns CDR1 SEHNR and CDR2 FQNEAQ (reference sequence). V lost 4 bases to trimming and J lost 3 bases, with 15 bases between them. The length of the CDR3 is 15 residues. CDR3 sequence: CASSSTGTEHYGYTF. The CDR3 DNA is TGTGCCAGCAGCTCCACCGGGACGGAGCACTATGGCTACACCTTC.

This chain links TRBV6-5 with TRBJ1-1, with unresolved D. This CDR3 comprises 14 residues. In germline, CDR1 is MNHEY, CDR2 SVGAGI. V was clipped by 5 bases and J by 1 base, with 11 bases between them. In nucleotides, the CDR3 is TGTGCCAGCAGTAGGACCGGGCGGAACACTGAAGCTTTCTTT. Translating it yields CASSRTGRNTEAFF.

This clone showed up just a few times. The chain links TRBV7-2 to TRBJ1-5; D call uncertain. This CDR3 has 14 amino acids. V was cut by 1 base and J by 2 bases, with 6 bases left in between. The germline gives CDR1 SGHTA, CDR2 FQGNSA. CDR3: CASSLVFGNQPQHF. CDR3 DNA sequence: TGTGCCAGCAGCTTAGTGTTCGGCAATCAGCCCCAGCATTTT.

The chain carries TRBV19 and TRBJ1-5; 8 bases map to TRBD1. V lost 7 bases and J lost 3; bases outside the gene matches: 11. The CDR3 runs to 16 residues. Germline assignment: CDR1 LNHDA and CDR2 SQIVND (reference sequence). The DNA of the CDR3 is TGTGCCAGTATGCTTCGACAGGGGAAAAACAATCAGCCCCAGCATTTT. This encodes CASMLRQGKNNQPQHF.

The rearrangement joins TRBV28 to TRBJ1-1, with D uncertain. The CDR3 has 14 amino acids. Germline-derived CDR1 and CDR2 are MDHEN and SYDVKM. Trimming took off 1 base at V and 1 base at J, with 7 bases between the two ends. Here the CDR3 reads CASSLLSGNTEAFF. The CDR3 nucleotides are TGTGCCAGCAGTTTATTGTCAGGGAACACTGAAGCTTTCTTT.